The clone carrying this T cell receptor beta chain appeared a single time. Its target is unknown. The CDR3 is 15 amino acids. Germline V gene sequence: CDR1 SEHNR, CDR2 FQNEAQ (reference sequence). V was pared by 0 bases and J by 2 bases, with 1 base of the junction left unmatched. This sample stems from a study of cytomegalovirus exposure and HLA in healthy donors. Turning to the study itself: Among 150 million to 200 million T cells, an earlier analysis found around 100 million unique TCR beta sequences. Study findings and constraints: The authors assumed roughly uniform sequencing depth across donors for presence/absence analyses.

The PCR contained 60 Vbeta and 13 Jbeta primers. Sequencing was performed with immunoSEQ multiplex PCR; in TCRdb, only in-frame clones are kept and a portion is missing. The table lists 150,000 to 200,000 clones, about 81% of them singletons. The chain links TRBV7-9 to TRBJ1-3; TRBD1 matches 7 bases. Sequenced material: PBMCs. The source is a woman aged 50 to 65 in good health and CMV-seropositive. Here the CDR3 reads CASSLAGTAGNTIYF. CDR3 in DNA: TGTGCCAGCAGCTTAGCTGGGACAGCTGGAAACACCATATATTTT.